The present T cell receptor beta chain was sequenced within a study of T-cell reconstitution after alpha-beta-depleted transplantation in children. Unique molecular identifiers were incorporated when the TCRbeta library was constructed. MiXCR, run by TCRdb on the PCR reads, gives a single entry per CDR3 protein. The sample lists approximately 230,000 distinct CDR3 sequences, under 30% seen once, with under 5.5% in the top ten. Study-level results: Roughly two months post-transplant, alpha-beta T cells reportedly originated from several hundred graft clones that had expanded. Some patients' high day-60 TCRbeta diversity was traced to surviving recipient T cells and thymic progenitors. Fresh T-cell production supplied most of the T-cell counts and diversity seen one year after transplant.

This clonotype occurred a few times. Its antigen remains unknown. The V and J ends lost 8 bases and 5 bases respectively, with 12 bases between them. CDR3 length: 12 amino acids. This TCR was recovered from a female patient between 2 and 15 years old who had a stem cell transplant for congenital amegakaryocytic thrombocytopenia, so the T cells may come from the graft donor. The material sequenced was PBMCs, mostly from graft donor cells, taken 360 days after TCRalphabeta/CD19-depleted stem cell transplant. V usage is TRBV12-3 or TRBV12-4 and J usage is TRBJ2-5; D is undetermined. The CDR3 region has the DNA TGTGCCAGCGCCGGCTTAGCTGAGACCCAGTACTTC. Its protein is CASAGLAETQYF.